This T cell receptor (beta chain) was recovered during a study of T cells after yellow fever vaccination. Template switching with 5'RACE generated the TCR cDNA and added a universal primer site and UMIs. TCRdb called the 5' RACE reads again in MiXCR, with one record for every CDR3 protein. The sample lists about 550,000 distinct CDR3 sequences; 15% to 20% were seen once. There are many counts of this clonotype. Germline V gives CDR1 DFQATT, CDR2 SNEGSKA (reference sequence). CDR3 length equals 14 residues. V lost 3 bases and J 0 bases, leaving 10 bases between the germline ends. The specimen comprised PBMCs, sampled 15 days after the yellow fever booster vaccination. The clonotype comes from a young man who received the YFV17D yellow fever vaccine. The chain employs TRBV20-1 and TRBJ2-3, with D tentatively TRBD1 or TRBD2 (5 bases each). This CDR3 reads CSASRDGSTDTQYF. The CDR3 DNA reads as TGCAGTGCTAGTAGGGACGGGAGCACAGATACGCAGTATTTT.